This paragraph reports one T cell receptor beta chain. Its matching antigen is unknown. Sequencing ends 3 residues short of the CDR3 end; the germline J gene provides the rest. Germline CDR1 and CDR2: DFQATT and SNEGSKA (reference sequence). CDR3 length equals 13 residues. The record originates from a study of T cells in women clearing cervical HPV infection. General study points: CIN3+ cases had significantly higher TCR repertoire richness than controls, but evenness did not differ. TRBV6-7 relative abundance averaged approximately 0.1% in cases and about 0.17% in controls.

Clones were sequenced by immunoSEQ multiplex PCR, and TCRdb holds only the in-frame ones, with some missing. Across tens of thousands of clones, the top ten clones capture about 0.97% of the sample. Sequencing used blood buffy coat. This TCR was sampled from a woman aged 18-70 years with a cervical HPV16 infection that either progressed to CIN3+ or cleared (not recorded which). This rearrangement joins TRBV20-1 to TRBJ2-3, with 8 nucleotides matching TRBD2. The CDR3 here is CSASQPGGETQYF. CDR3 DNA, as far as it was read: TGCAGTGCTAGCCAACCGGGGGGGGAGACG.